A single sample gave rise to the 17 T cell receptor beta chains below, sequenced in a study of blood T cell repertoires in COVID-19. Profiling relied on immunoSEQ multiplex PCR, and the TCRdb table lists in-frame clones only, not all of them. The data hold about 240,000 clones, with approximately 86% observed a single time. Source material: peripheral blood. All receptors derive from a woman aged 30 to 39 who had recovered from COVID-19.

The chain combines TRBV5-1 with TRBJ1-2, with 8 bases lining up with TRBD1. J was trimmed by 3 bases and V by 0 bases; bases with no gene match: 4. Per the germline V gene, CDR1 is SGHRS and CDR2 is YFSETQ. The length of the CDR3 is 15 residues. CDR3 coding DNA: TGCGCCAGCAGCTTGGGGACAGGGAGGGACTATGGCTACACCTTC. It codes for CASSLGTGRDYGYTF.

The chain has TRBV7-2 and TRBJ2-5; D not resolved. Germline CDR1 and CDR2: SGHTA and FQGNSA. Trimming took off 1 base at V and 4 bases at J, with 16 bases between the two ends. This CDR3 is 16 amino acids long. The CDR3 sequence: CASSLGGPRLVETQYF. CDR3 nucleotide sequence: TGTGCCAGCAGCTTAGGTGGTCCCCGGTTGGTAGAGACCCAGTACTTC.

The chain couples TRBV29-1 to TRBJ2-5; D is unresolved. The CDR3 extends over 15 amino acids. Germline CDR1 SQVTM, CDR2 ANQGSEA. V lost 0 bases, J lost 7 bases, and 18 bases lay in between. The CDR3 region has the DNA TGCAGCGTTGAAGACATCGGGTCCGTTTTCGGGACCCAGTACTTC. It yields the protein CSVEDIGSVFGTQYF.

The chain joins TRBV10-3 to TRBJ2-4; D possibly corresponds to TRBD1 (7 bases). Per germline, CDR1 ENHRY and CDR2 SYGVKD. V lost 11 bases, J lost 0 bases, and 17 bases lay in between. CDR3 length: 15 residues. The CDR3 sequence is CASAQGGLAKNIQYF. In DNA form, the CDR3 reads TGTGCCTCCGCCCAGGGGGGATTAGCCAAAAACATTCAGTACTTC.

The gene calls are TRBV6-5 and TRBJ2-7, with 7 bases that match TRBD2. The CDR3 has 13 residues. Per the germline V gene, CDR1 is MNHEY and CDR2 is SVGAGI. J gave up 1 base and V 10 bases, and 7 bases lay outside the gene matches. The CDR3 nucleotides are TGTGCCACGGGAGGCACGGCTTCCTACGAGCAGTACTTC. Translation: CATGGTASYEQYF.

The chain is built from TRBV19 and TRBJ1-4; 8 bases agree with TRBD1. Trimming took 2 bases from V and 5 from J; bases not matched to a gene: 4. Germline values: CDR1 LNHDA, CDR2 SQIVND (reference sequence). The CDR3 is 15 amino acids. The CDR3 DNA is TGTGCCAGTAGTATAAGGACAGGGCGGAATGAAAAACTGTTTTTT. Its translation: CASSIRTGRNEKLFF.

The CDR3 is CASKGQQDTEAFF. DNA of the CDR3: TGTGCCAGCAAGGGGCAACAGGACACTGAAGCTTTCTTT. The genes are TRBV2 and TRBJ1-1; D might be TRBD1 (5 bases). Germline V CDR1 and CDR2: SNHLY, FYNNEI. This CDR3 contains 13 residues. V was shortened by 7 bases and J by 3 bases, with 12 bases between the two germline ends.

The chain uses TRBV5-1 and TRBJ1-1; D might be TRBD1 (6 bases). This CDR3 is 17 amino acids long. Germline assignment: CDR1 SGHRS and CDR2 YFSETQ. The ends were cut back, 3 bases at V and 0 bases at J, with 18 bases in the middle. The CDR3 DNA reads TGCGCCAGCAGCTCCACTTTCCAGGGGACCCTGAACACTGAAGCTTTCTTT. As protein: CASSSTFQGTLNTEAFF.

This chain connects TRBV6-1 to TRBJ2-7, with a weak D call TRBD1 (6 bases). The CDR3 is 16 residues long. V shed 2 bases and J shed 5 bases, with 19 bases lying between them. CDR1 and CDR2 (germline): MNHNS, SASEGT. Here the CDR3 reads CASSEFLGARKDEQYF. CDR3 sequence (DNA): TGTGCCAGCAGTGAATTTCTGGGGGCGAGGAAGGACGAGCAGTACTTC.

Concerning this clone: An end of the junction differs from the germline gene, which may be a read error. This rearrangement joins TRBV12-3 or TRBV12-4 to TRBJ2-2; possible D gene TRBD2, 5 bases. The CDR3 is 12 residues long. CDR3 nucleotides: TGTGCCAGCAGTTTATTTGCCCGGGAACTGTTTTTT. Amino acid sequence: CASSLFARELFF.

The chain links TRBV20-1 to TRBJ2-5; TRBD1 matches at 7 bases. This CDR3 comprises 11 residues. The trim removed 6 bases at V and 5 bases at J, leaving 3 bases unmatched. Germline V CDR1 and CDR2: DFQATT, SNEGSKA (reference sequence). CDR3 sequence (DNA): TGCAGTGCCCACAGGGGTGAGACCCAGTACTTC. Translating gives CSAHRGETQYF.

The chain carries TRBV7-3 and TRBJ2-2; 9 bases align to TRBD2. The J segment lost 6 bases and the V segment lost 10 bases, leaving 6 bases of the junction unmatched. Germline lookup yields CDR1 SGHTA and CDR2 FQGTGA. This CDR3 region has 13 residues. The CDR3 here is CATALAGSGELFF. The CDR3 DNA follows: TGTGCCACCGCCCTAGCGGGGTCCGGGGAGCTGTTTTTT. The entire variable domain, with the rest obtained from reference TRBV7-3 and TRBJ2-2, is as follows: GAGVSQTPSNKVTEKGKYVELRCDPISGHTALYWYRQSLGQGPEFLIYFQGTGAADDSGLPNDRFFAVRPEGSVSTLKIQRTERGDSAVYLCATALAGSGELFFGEGSRLTVL.

In this sample, this clone turned up a few times. V gene TRBV6-1 combines with J gene TRBJ2-5, with D possibly TRBD2 on 5 matching bases. The V end was cut by 2 bases, the J end by 3 bases, with 13 bases between. From germline, CDR1 is MNHNS and CDR2 SASEGT. The length of the CDR3 is 15 residues. CDR3 amino acids: CASSERGWAKETQYF. In DNA, the CDR3 is TGTGCCAGCAGTGAACGGGGATGGGCCAAAGAGACCCAGTACTTC.

The chain couples TRBV11-2 to TRBJ2-1; 8 bases are a match to TRBD2. The CDR3 has 16 residues. V was pared by 2 bases and J by 6 bases, with 9 bases of the junction left unmatched. The germline gives CDR1 SGHAT, CDR2 FQNNGV. The CDR3 protein is CASSLYERAGGNEQFF. The CDR3 DNA reads as TGTGCCAGCAGCTTATACGAGAGGGCGGGGGGCAATGAGCAGTTCTTC.

This sequence joins TRBV6-5 and TRBJ1-2; D may be TRBD1 (5 bases). The V and J ends lost 7 bases and 2 bases respectively, with 11 bases between them. There are 13 residues in the CDR3. CDR1 MNHEY and CDR2 SVGAGI come from the germline V gene. DNA of the CDR3: TGTGCCAGCACCCCTGACAGAAACTATGGCTACACCTTC. As protein: CASTPDRNYGYTF.

This chain uses TRBV5-1 with TRBJ2-7; the match to TRBD1 covers 9 bases. V dropped 4 bases and J dropped 4; count of bases not matched to a gene: 6. This CDR3 is built from 14 residues. The germline CDR1 and CDR2 sequences are SGHRS and YFSETQ. As DNA, the CDR3 is TGCGCCAGCAGCAAACAGGGGGCGCGGTACGAGCAGTACTTC. Its translation: CASSKQGARYEQYF. Together with reference TRBV5-1 and TRBJ2-7, the CDR3 gives the full variable domain: KAGVTQTPRYLIKTRGQQVTLSCSPISGHRSVSWYQQTPGQGLQFLFEYFSETQRNKGNFPGRFSGRQFSNSRSEMNVSTLELGDSALYLCASSKQGARYEQYFGPGTRLTVT.

This chain joins TRBV19 and TRBJ2-1, with TRBD2 identical over 10 bases. V lost 5 bases, J lost 4 bases, and 11 bases stayed unmatched. CDR3 length: 17 residues. CDR1 and CDR2 (germline): LNHDA, SQIVND (reference sequence). CDR3 residues: CASSPRRAGGRYNEQFF. The CDR3 coding sequence is TGTGCCAGTAGTCCCCGGCGAGCGGGGGGGCGGTACAATGAGCAGTTCTTC.